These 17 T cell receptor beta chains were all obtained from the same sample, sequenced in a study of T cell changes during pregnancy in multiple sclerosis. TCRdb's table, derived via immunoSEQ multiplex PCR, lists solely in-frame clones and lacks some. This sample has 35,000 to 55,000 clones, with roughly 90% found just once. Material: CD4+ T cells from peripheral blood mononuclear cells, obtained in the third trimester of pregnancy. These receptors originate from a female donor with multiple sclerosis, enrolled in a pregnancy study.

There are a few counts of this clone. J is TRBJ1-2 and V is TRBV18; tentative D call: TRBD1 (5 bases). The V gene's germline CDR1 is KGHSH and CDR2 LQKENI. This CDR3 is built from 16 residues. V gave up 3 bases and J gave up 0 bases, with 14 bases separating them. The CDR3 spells CASSPMKPDTNYGYTF. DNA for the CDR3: TGTGCCAGCTCACCGATGAAACCGGACACTAACTATGGCTACACCTTC.

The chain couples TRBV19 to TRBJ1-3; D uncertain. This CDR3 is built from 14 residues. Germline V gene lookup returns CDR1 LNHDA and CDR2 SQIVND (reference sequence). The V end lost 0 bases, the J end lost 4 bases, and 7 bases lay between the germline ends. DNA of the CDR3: TGTGCCAGTAGTATAGATCCACAGGGAAACACCATATATTTT. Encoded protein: CASSIDPQGNTIYF.

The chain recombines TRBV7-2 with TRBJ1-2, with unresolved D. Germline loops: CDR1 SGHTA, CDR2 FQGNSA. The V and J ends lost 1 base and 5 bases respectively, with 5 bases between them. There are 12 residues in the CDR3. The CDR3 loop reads CASSLGRYGYTF. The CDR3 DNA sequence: TGTGCCAGCAGCTTAGGGAGGTATGGCTACACCTTC. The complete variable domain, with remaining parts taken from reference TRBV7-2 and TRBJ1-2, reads GAGVSQSPSNKVTEKGKDVELRCDPISGHTALYWYRQSLGQGLEFLIYFQGNSAPDKSGLPSDRFSAERTGGSVSTLTIQRTQQEDSAVYLCASSLGRYGYTFGSGTRLTVV.

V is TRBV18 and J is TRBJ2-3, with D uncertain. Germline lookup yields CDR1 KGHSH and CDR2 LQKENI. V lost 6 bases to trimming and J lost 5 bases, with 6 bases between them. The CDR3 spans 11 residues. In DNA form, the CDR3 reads TGTGCCAGCTCCGGAGAAGATACGCAGTATTTT. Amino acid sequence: CASSGEDTQYF. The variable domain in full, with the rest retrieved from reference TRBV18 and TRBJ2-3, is NAGVMQNPRHLVRRRGQEARLRCSPMKGHSHVYWYRQLPEEGLKFMVYLQKENIIDESGMPKERFSAEFPKEGPSILRIQQVVRGDSAAYFCASSGEDTQYFGPGTRLTVL.

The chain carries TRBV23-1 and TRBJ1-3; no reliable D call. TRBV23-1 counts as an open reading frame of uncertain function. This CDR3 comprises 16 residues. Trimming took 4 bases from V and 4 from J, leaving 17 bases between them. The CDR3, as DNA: TGCGCCAGCAGTCCCGAGGAGCGGAGGAAAGGAAACACCATATATTTT. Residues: CASSPEERRKGNTIYF.

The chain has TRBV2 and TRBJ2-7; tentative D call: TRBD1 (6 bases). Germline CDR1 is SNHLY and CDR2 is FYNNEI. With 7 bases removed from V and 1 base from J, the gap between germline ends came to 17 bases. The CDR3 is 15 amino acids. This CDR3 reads CASIDVTGFSYEQYF. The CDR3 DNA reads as TGTGCCAGCATAGACGTTACAGGGTTTTCCTACGAGCAGTACTTC.

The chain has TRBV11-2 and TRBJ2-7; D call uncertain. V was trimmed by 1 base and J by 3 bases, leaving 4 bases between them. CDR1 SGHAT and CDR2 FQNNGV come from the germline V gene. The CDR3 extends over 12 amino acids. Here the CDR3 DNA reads TGTGCCAGCAGCTTAGTCGGCTACGAGCAGTACTTC. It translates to CASSLVGYEQYF.

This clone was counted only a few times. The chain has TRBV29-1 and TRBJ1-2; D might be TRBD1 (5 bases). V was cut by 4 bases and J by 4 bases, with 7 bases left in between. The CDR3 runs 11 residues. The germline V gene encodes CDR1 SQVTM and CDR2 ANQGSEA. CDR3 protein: CSVGTLYGYTF. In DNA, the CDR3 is TGCAGCGTTGGGACACTCTATGGCTACACCTTC.

The CDR3 sequence: CASTPRGKHQPQHF. DNA for the CDR3: TGTGCCAGCACCCCCAGGGGGAAGCATCAGCCCCAGCATTTT. The rearrangement links TRBV21-1 to TRBJ1-5; the table's D call of TRBD1 was not tested on the DNA. TRBV21-1 is deemed a pseudogene. The CDR3 totals 14 residues.

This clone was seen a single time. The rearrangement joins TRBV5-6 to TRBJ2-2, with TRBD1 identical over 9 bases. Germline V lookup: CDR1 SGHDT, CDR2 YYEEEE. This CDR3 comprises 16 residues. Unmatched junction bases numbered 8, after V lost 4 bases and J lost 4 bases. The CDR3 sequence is CASSTTGTGLTGELFF. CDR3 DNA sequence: TGTGCCAGCAGCACAACCGGGACAGGGCTCACCGGGGAGCTGTTTTTT.

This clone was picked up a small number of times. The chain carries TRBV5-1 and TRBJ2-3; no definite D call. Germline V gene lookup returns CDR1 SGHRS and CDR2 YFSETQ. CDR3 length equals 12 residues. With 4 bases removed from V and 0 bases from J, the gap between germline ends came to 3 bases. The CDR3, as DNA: TGCGCCAGCAGCCCTAGCACAGATACGCAGTATTTT. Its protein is CASSPSTDTQYF. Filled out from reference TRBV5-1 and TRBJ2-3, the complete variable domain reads KAGVTQTPRYLIKTRGQQVTLSCSPISGHRSVSWYQQTPGQGLQFLFEYFSETQRNKGNFPGRFSGRQFSNSRSEMNVSTLELGDSALYLCASSPSTDTQYFGPGTRLTVL.

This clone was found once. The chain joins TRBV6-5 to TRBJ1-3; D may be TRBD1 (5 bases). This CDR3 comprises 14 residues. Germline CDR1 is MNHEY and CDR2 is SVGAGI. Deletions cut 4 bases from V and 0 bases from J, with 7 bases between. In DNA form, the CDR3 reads TGTGCCAGCAGTTCGGGACTCTCTGGAAACACCATATATTTT. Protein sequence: CASSSGLSGNTIYF.

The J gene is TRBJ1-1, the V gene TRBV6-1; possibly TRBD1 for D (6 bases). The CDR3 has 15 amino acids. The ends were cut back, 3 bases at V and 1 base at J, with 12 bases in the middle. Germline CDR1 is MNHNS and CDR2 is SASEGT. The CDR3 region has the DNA TGTGCCAGCAGTGACCCCAGGGGCGCGAACACTGAAGCTTTCTTT. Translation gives CASSDPRGANTEAFF.

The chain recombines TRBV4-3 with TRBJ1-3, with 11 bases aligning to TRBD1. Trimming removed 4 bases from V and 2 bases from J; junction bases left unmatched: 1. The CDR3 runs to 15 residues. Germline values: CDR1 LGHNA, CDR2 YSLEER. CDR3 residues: CASSRTGGAGNTIYF. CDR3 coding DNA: TGCGCCAGCAGCCGGACAGGGGGCGCTGGAAACACCATATATTTT.

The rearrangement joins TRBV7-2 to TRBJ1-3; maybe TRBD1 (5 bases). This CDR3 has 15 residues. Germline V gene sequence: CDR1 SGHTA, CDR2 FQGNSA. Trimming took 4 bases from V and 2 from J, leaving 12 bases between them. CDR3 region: CASSSAGRAGNTIYF. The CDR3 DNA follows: TGTGCCAGCAGCTCGGCAGGGAGGGCTGGAAACACCATATATTTT. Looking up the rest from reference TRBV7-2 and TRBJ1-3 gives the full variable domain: GAGVSQSPSNKVTEKGKDVELRCDPISGHTALYWYRQSLGQGLEFLIYFQGNSAPDKSGLPSDRFSAERTGGSVSTLTIQRTQQEDSAVYLCASSSAGRAGNTIYFGEGSWLTVV.

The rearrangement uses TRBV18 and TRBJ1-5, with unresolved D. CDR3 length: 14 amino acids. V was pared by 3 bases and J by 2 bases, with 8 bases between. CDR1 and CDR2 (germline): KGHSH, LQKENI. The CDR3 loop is CASSPYEGNQPQHF. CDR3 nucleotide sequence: TGTGCCAGCTCACCCTACGAGGGCAATCAGCCCCAGCATTTT.

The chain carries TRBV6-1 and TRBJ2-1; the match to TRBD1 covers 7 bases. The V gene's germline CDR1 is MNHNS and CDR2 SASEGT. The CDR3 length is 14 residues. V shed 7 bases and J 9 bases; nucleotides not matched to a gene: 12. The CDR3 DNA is TGTGCCAGCACCACGATAGACAGGGTGAGTGAGCAGTTCTTC. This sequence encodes CASTTIDRVSEQFF.